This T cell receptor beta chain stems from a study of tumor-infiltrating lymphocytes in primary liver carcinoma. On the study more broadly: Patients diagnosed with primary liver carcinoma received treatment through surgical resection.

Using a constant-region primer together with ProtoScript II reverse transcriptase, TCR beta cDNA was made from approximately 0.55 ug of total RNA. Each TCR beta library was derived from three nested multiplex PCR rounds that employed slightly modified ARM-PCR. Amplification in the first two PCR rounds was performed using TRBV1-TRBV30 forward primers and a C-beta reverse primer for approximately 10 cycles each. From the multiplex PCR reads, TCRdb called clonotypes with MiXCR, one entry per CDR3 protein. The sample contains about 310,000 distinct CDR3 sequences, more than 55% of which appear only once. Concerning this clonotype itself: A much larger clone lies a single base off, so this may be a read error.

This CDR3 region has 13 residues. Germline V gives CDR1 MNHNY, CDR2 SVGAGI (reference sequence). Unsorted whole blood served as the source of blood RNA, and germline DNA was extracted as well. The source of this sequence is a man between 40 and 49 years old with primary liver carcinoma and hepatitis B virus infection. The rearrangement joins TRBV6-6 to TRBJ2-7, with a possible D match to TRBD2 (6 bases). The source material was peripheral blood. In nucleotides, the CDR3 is TGTGCCAGCAGCCGCGGATCGGGGGACGAGCCGTACTTC. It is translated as CASSRGSGDEPYF.